The 32 T cell receptor beta chains below were found in one sample sequenced in a study of early T cells in non-severe SARS-CoV-2 infection. In TCRdb, the 5' RACE reads were re-called with MiXCR into one record per CDR3 protein. The sample contains more than 55,000 distinct CDR3 sequences, around 13% of which appear only once. The sample was whole blood. The source is an adult who was a healthcare worker with PCR-confirmed SARS-CoV-2 infection or an uninfected control (not recorded which).

CDR3 region: CASSSLAGNEQFF. In DNA, the CDR3 is TGCGCCAGCAGCTCCCTCGCCGGCAATGAGCAGTTCTTC. This rearrangement joins TRBV5-1 to TRBJ2-1; D is unclear. V shed 3 bases and J shed 6 bases, with 10 bases lying between them. Germline CDR1 is SGHRS and CDR2 is YFSETQ. This CDR3 comprises 13 residues. The full variable domain, with the rest looked up from reference TRBV5-1 and TRBJ2-1, is KAGVTQTPRYLIKTRGQQVTLSCSPISGHRSVSWYQQTPGQGLQFLFEYFSETQRNKGNFPGRFSGRQFSNSRSEMNVSTLELGDSALYLCASSSLAGNEQFFGPGTRLTVL.

The table lists this clonotype with many counts. This chain connects TRBV9 to TRBJ2-1; 8 bases align to TRBD2. V was clipped by 0 bases and J by 5 bases; unmatched bases: 13. The CDR3 consists of 18 residues. CDR1 is SGDLS and CDR2 is YYNGEE in the germline V gene. For the CDR3, the DNA is TGTGCCAGCAGCGTAGTGGGCGGGGGGCCTCAGGCAAACAATGAGCAGTTCTTC. Translation gives CASSVVGGGPQANNEQFF. The entire variable domain, with the rest obtained from reference TRBV9 and TRBJ2-1, is as follows: DSGVTQTPKHLITATGQRVTLRCSPRSGDLSVYWYQQSLDQGLQFLIQYYNGEERAKGNILERFSAQQFPDLHSELNLSSLELGDSALYFCASSVVGGGPQANNEQFFGPGTRLTVL.

This clonotype was seen at least ten times. This chain links TRBV9 with TRBJ2-3; TRBD2 is a possible D gene (5 bases). Germline-derived CDR1 and CDR2 are SGDLS and YYNGEE. The CDR3 consists of 16 residues. Trimming left V 1 base short and J 2 bases short, with 14 bases between. CDR3 nucleotides: TGTGCCAGCAGCGTAAGGCCGGCGGGTTTCACAGATACGCAGTATTTT. Translation gives CASSVRPAGFTDTQYF.

This chain joins TRBV20-1 and TRBJ1-2, with 10 bases identical to TRBD1. CDR1 is DFQATT and CDR2 is SNEGSKA in the germline V gene (reference sequence). After removal of 5 bases from V and 7 bases from J, the junction contained 7 bases not matched to a gene. The CDR3 loop spans 13 amino acids. DNA for the CDR3: TGCAGTGCTTCCAGACAGGGGGCGGTTGGCTACACCTTC. Translated, it gives CSASRQGAVGYTF.

The chain links TRBV30 to TRBJ2-7; maybe TRBD1 (6 bases). CDR1 and CDR2 (germline): GTSNPN, SVGIG (reference sequence). The V end lost 2 bases, the J end lost 3 bases, and 11 bases lay between the germline ends. The CDR3 covers 13 residues. CDR3 residues: CAWSSQGNYEQYF. CDR3 DNA sequence: TGTGCCTGGAGTTCACAGGGTAACTACGAGCAGTACTTC.

In this sample, this clonotype turned up a few times. Here the CDR3 DNA reads TGCAGCGTTGAAACCCGACTAGTGGGTGAGCAGTTCTTC. Residues: CSVETRLVGEQFF. This sequence joins TRBV29-1 and TRBJ2-1; TRBD2 is a possible D gene (6 bases). V dropped 2 bases and J dropped 9 bases, with 14 bases sitting between them. Looked up from germline, CDR1 is SQVTM and CDR2 is ANQGSEA. This CDR3 is built from 13 residues.

The table lists this clonotype with a few counts. The CDR3 bases are TGTGCCAGCAGACGGACTAGCGGGAATGTAAACGGGGAGCTGTTTTTT. The encoded protein is CASRRTSGNVNGELFF. This chain uses TRBV12-3 or TRBV12-4 with TRBJ2-2; TRBD2 matches at 12 bases. V shed 6 bases and J 7 bases; nucleotides not matched to a gene: 9. This CDR3 has 16 amino acids.

This clonotype was recorded many times. The V call is TRBV5-1, the J call TRBJ2-1; tentative D call: TRBD1 (6 bases). CDR1 and CDR2 from the germline V gene are SGHRS and YFSETQ. With 4 bases removed from V and 3 bases from J, the gap between germline ends came to 11 bases. The CDR3 contains 14 residues. The CDR3, as DNA: TGCGCCAGCAGCAGACAGGCGATCTACAATGAGCAGTTCTTC. Protein product: CASSRQAIYNEQFF.

There are a few counts of this clonotype. This sequence joins TRBV11-1 and TRBJ2-5, with a weak D call TRBD1 (5 bases). CDR1 is SGHAT, CDR2 FQDESV, per germline (reference sequence). Trimming left V 5 bases short and J 0 bases short, with 16 bases between. The CDR3 runs 16 residues. CDR3 protein: CASSKRTSRYQETQYF. The CDR3 nucleotides are TGTGCCAGCAGCAAGAGGACATCTCGATACCAAGAGACCCAGTACTTC.

Here the CDR3 DNA reads TGTGCCAGCAGTTTCAGACGGAGTAATCAGCCCCAGCATTTT. Translating it yields CASSFRRSNQPQHF. The chain couples TRBV12-3 or TRBV12-4 to TRBJ1-5; D gene unclear. This CDR3 is built from 14 residues. Trimming cost V 3 bases and J 4 bases, with 10 bases left between them.

The table lists this clonotype with many counts. The CDR3 protein is CSATPYSGRTDTQYF. DNA for the CDR3: TGCAGTGCTACACCTTACAGCGGGCGCACAGATACGCAGTATTTT. The rearrangement joins TRBV20-1 to TRBJ2-3, with D tentatively TRBD2 (6 bases). V lost 4 bases to trimming and J lost 1 base, with 15 bases between them. The CDR3 totals 15 residues. The V gene's germline CDR1 is DFQATT and CDR2 SNEGSKA (reference sequence).

The chain couples TRBV7-9 to TRBJ1-3; D uncertain. Germline CDR1 is SEHNR and CDR2 is FQNEAQ (reference sequence). V lost 2 bases to trimming and J lost 4 bases, with 12 bases between them. CDR3 length: 15 residues. CDR3 sequence reads: CASSLLGAGGNTIYF. CDR3 DNA sequence: TGTGCCAGCAGCTTATTAGGAGCGGGGGGAAACACCATATATTTT. The entire variable domain, with the rest obtained from reference TRBV7-9 and TRBJ1-3, is as follows: DTGVSQNPRHKITKRGQNVTFRCDPISEHNRLYWYRQTLGQGPEFLTYFQNEAQLEKSRLLSDRFSAERPKGSFSTLEIQRTEQGDSAMYLCASSLLGAGGNTIYFGEGSWLTVV.

This clonotype was counted a few times. The gene calls are TRBV20-1 and TRBJ1-4; 7 nucleotides agree with TRBD1. Germline V lookup: CDR1 DFQATT, CDR2 SNEGSKA (reference sequence). CDR3 size: 13 residues. Trimming took 5 bases from V and 7 from J; bases not matched to a gene: 7. The CDR3 here is CSAPTGQAEKLFF. The DNA for the CDR3 is TGCAGTGCTCCTACTGGACAGGCTGAAAAACTGTTTTTT.

This clonotype was counted ten times or more. The chain has TRBV7-3 and TRBJ2-5; D possibly corresponds to TRBD1 (5 bases). This CDR3 contains 15 residues. The germline CDR1 and CDR2 sequences are SGHTA and FQGTGA. V was shortened by 0 bases and J by 5 bases, with 13 bases between the two germline ends. CDR3 protein: CASSLTSSAGETQYF. DNA for the CDR3: TGTGCCAGCAGCTTAACGTCGAGCGCAGGGGAGACCCAGTACTTC.

V gene TRBV7-9 combines with J gene TRBJ2-5; 7 bases line up with TRBD2. CDR3 length equals 13 residues. The J segment lost 10 bases and the V segment lost 4 bases, leaving 9 bases of the junction unmatched. Per the germline V gene, CDR1 is SEHNR and CDR2 is FQNEAQ (reference sequence). CDR3 DNA sequence: TGTGCCAGCAGCTCAGCGGGGCCCGGGGTCCAGTACTTC. It yields the protein CASSSAGPGVQYF.

This clonotype was counted many times. The genes are TRBV12-3 or TRBV12-4 and TRBJ1-5; D is perhaps TRBD1 (5 bases). CDR3 length equals 15 residues. Between the trimmed V and J ends, which lost 5 bases and 0 bases, there was a span of 11 bases. DNA of the CDR3: TGTGCCAGCAGTCCTCAGACAGCTAGCAATCAGCCCCAGCATTTT. Its protein product is CASSPQTASNQPQHF.

Many counts were recorded for this clonotype. CDR3 DNA: TGCGCCAGCAGCCCCGGGACTAGCGGACAAGAGACCCAGTACTTC. Its protein is CASSPGTSGQETQYF. The chain has TRBV5-1 and TRBJ2-5; 11 bases align to TRBD2. Losses at the gene ends were 4 bases for V and 2 bases for J; bases not matched to a gene: 4. This CDR3 has 15 residues. CDR1 and CDR2 from the germline V gene are SGHRS and YFSETQ.

The chain joins TRBV6-5 to TRBJ1-1, with a tentative D call TRBD1 (5 bases). CDR1 MNHEY and CDR2 SVGAGI come from the germline V gene. V lost 4 bases, J lost 5 bases, and 11 bases lay in between. The CDR3 length is 13 residues. In DNA form, the CDR3 reads TGTGCCAGCAGTTCGAACAGGAGGACTGAAGCTTTCTTT. As protein: CASSSNRRTEAFF.

Ten or more counts support this clonotype. The chain uses TRBV7-9 and TRBJ2-1; 9 nucleotides agree with TRBD2. V shed 0 bases and J 6 bases; nucleotides not matched to a gene: 3. Germline loops: CDR1 SEHNR, CDR2 FQNEAQ (reference sequence). The CDR3 contains 15 residues. CDR3 amino acids: CASSLAGGGANEQFF. In nucleotides, the CDR3 is TGTGCCAGCAGCTTAGCTGGCGGGGGGGCCAATGAGCAGTTCTTC.

This clonotype has a handful of counts. V is TRBV29-1 and J is TRBJ2-7, with unresolved D. Trimming stripped 5 bases from V and 2 bases from J, with 13 bases between. CDR3 length equals 13 residues. The germline V gene has CDR1 SQVTM and CDR2 ANQGSEA. This CDR3 is CSVLVLGTYEQYF. CDR3 nucleotides: TGCAGCGTTTTAGTCCTAGGGACCTACGAGCAGTACTTC.

This clonotype was picked up many times. This sequence joins TRBV7-9 and TRBJ1-2; tentatively, D is TRBD1 (6 bases). The CDR3 runs 14 residues. Trimming took off 1 base at V and 2 bases at J, with 8 bases between the two ends. Germline assignment: CDR1 SEHNR and CDR2 FQNEAQ (reference sequence). The CDR3 here is CASSLGQGNYGYTF. The CDR3 nucleotides are TGTGCCAGCAGCTTAGGCCAGGGGAACTATGGCTACACCTTC.

The table lists this clonotype with a few counts. The chain is built from TRBV3-1 and TRBJ1-3; D is uncertain. This CDR3 region has 16 residues. Trimming cost V 3 bases and J 0 bases, with 12 bases left between them. Germline values: CDR1 LGHDT, CDR2 YNNKEL (reference sequence). In nucleotides, the CDR3 is TGTGCCAGCAGCCATCCCTCTGATTACTCTGGAAACACCATATATTTT. It specifies CASSHPSDYSGNTIYF.

V gene TRBV6-2 or TRBV6-3 combines with J gene TRBJ2-1, with D unclear. CDR3 length: 14 amino acids. V lost 8 bases and J lost 4, with 15 bases in between. CDR1 is MNHEY, CDR2 SVGEGT, per germline. The CDR3 region is CASRPTDSYNEQFF. CDR3 coding DNA: TGTGCCAGCCGTCCAACCGACTCGTACAATGAGCAGTTCTTC.

This clonotype was recorded once. Since a much larger clone is just one base distant, this may be a read error. The conserved phenylalanine or tryptophan normally closing the CDR3 is absent here, so this likely arose from a read error. The J gene is TRBJ1-2, the V gene TRBV5-1, with D perhaps matching TRBD1 (6 bases). The CDR3 totals 13 residues. Trimming stripped 4 bases from V and 4 bases from J, with 11 bases between. Germline CDR1 reads SGHRS; CDR2 reads YFSETQ. CDR3 nucleotide sequence: TGCGCCAGCAGCGCACAGGGTGCCTATGGCTACACCTAC. Protein: CASSAQGAYGYTY.

This clonotype has only a few counts. This sequence joins TRBV12-3 or TRBV12-4 and TRBJ2-7; possible D gene TRBD2, 5 bases. Trimming took off 6 bases at V and 7 bases at J, with 13 bases between the two ends. This CDR3 comprises 12 residues. In DNA, the CDR3 is TGTGCCAGCAGCTTTGGACCGGGGGAGCAGTACTTC. This encodes CASSFGPGEQYF.

In its sample, this clonotype was seen many times. The chain has TRBV2 and TRBJ1-2; D is ambiguous. The CDR3 totals 15 residues. CDR1 and CDR2 (germline): SNHLY, FYNNEI. V was clipped by 2 bases and J by 5 bases, with 15 bases between them. The CDR3 DNA sequence: TGTGCCAGCAGTGAAAGGGCCGGCCCTCAGTATGGCTACACCTTC. Its protein product is CASSERAGPQYGYTF. The whole variable domain, filled in from reference TRBV2 and TRBJ1-2, reads EPEVTQTPSHQVTQMGQEVILRCVPISNHLYFYWYRQILGQKVEFLVSFYNNEISEKSEIFDDQFSVERPDGSNFTLKIRSTKLEDSAMYFCASSERAGPQYGYTFGSGTRLTVV.

In regard to this clonotype: The missing conserved phenylalanine or tryptophan at the end of this CDR3 makes a read error likely. The genes are TRBV6-1 and TRBJ2-7; 9 bases are shared with TRBD2. There are 15 residues in the CDR3. Trimming at V came to 2 bases and at J to 0 bases, leaving 2 bases not matched to a gene. Per the germline V gene, CDR1 is MNHNS and CDR2 is SASEGT. CDR3 nucleotide sequence: TGTGCCAGCAGTGAAAGCGGGGGGAGCTCCTACGAGCAGTACTTG. It yields the protein CASSESGGSSYEQYL.

This clonotype showed up many times. The V gene is TRBV7-9, the J gene TRBJ2-1; D uncertain. The CDR3 sequence is 15 residues long. Germline V gene lookup returns CDR1 SEHNR and CDR2 FQNEAQ (reference sequence). V lost 1 base, J lost 2 bases, and 9 bases lay in between. CDR3 DNA: TGTGCCAGCAGCTTAGTTGCTGTAACCTACAATGAGCAGTTCTTC. Protein product: CASSLVAVTYNEQFF. The complete variable domain, with remaining parts taken from reference TRBV7-9 and TRBJ2-1, reads DTGVSQNPRHKITKRGQNVTFRCDPISEHNRLYWYRQTLGQGPEFLTYFQNEAQLEKSRLLSDRFSAERPKGSFSTLEIQRTEQGDSAMYLCASSLVAVTYNEQFFGPGTRLTVL.

The J gene is TRBJ2-4, the V gene TRBV7-2, with unresolved D. The V end was cut by 2 bases, the J end by 4 bases, with 15 bases between. Germline V gene sequence: CDR1 SGHTA, CDR2 FQGNSA. The CDR3 runs 16 residues. The CDR3 is CASSLLFGRNKNIQYF. CDR3 sequence (DNA): TGTGCCAGCAGCTTACTCTTCGGCAGGAATAAAAACATTCAGTACTTC.

This clonotype occurred a few times. V usage is TRBV5-1 and J usage is TRBJ1-6; no firm D call. This CDR3 has 12 amino acids. The germline CDR1 and CDR2 sequences are SGHRS and YFSETQ. Trimming removed 0 bases at V and 12 bases at J, with 7 bases between. The CDR3 loop is CASSLEQGPLHF. CDR3 bases: TGCGCCAGCAGCTTGGAGCAAGGACCCCTCCACTTT. Complete variable domain (other parts from reference TRBV5-1 and TRBJ1-6): KAGVTQTPRYLIKTRGQQVTLSCSPISGHRSVSWYQQTPGQGLQFLFEYFSETQRNKGNFPGRFSGRQFSNSRSEMNVSTLELGDSALYLCASSLEQGPLHFGNGTRLTVT.

This clonotype turned up a few times. The chain uses TRBV20-1 and TRBJ2-7; 8 bases agree with TRBD1. The V gene end was trimmed by 5 bases and the J gene end by 1 base; junction bases not matched to a gene: 4. In germline, CDR1 is DFQATT, CDR2 SNEGSKA (reference sequence). CDR3 size: 13 residues. The CDR3 bases are TGCAGTGCTCCGGGACAGGTGTCCTACGAGCAGTACTTC. Its protein product is CSAPGQVSYEQYF.

The table lists this clonotype with a few counts. The chain is built from TRBV4-1 and TRBJ2-1, with 15 bases aligning to TRBD2. Looked up from germline, CDR1 is MGHRA and CDR2 is YSYEKL. The CDR3 is 18 residues long. V was pared by 4 bases and J by 6 bases, with 10 bases of the junction left unmatched. CDR3 in amino acids: CASSRGLAGGLSVNEQFF. CDR3 nucleotides: TGCGCCAGCAGCCGAGGACTAGCGGGAGGGCTTTCTGTCAATGAGCAGTTCTTC.